The clone carrying this T cell receptor beta chain was detected only once. The assay was immunoSEQ multiplex PCR, and TCRdb's table has in-frame clones only and misses some. The profile shows approximately 70,000 clones, approximately 93% of them singletons. Trimming removed 6 bases at V and 8 bases at J, with 17 bases between. The CDR3 has 15 residues. Per the germline V gene, CDR1 is MNHEY and CDR2 is SVGAGI. The source of the sample is a study of blood T cell repertoires in COVID-19. The wider study: The cDNA or gDNA used as material had been derived from T cells, B-cell-depleted T cells, or PBMCs.

The origin of this receptor is a man aged 45-65 years with COVID-19, enrolled during active disease. Material: peripheral blood. The V call is TRBV6-5, the J call TRBJ2-6; perhaps TRBD1 as D (7 bases). The CDR3 loop is CASSGQAAGPNVLTF. The DNA for the CDR3 is TGTGCCAGCAGCGGACAGGCCGCGGGGCCCAACGTCCTGACTTTC.